This record concerns one TCR beta chain sequence. These data are taken from a study of technical replicates of blood from several donors. TCRdb's copy holds only in-frame clones and misses some; the assay was immunoSEQ multiplex PCR. Found here are tens of thousands of clones, around 93% of them singletons; the top ten hold over 0.2%. Germline V gene data show CDR1 as SGHTA and CDR2 as FQGNSA. V was trimmed by 2 bases and J by 3 bases, leaving 16 bases between them. The CDR3 extends over 16 amino acids. The TCR was taken from a human donor in good health. The rearrangement joins TRBV7-2 to TRBJ2-5, with a possible D match to TRBD1 (6 bases). The sample was T cells isolated from PBMCs. As DNA, the CDR3 is TGTGCCAGCAGCTTACATAGTCAGACAGGCGAAGAGACCCAGTACTTC. It codes for CASSLHSQTGEETQYF. Full variable domain (missing parts from reference TRBV7-2 and TRBJ2-5): GAGVSQSPSNKVTEKGKDVELRCDPISGHTALYWYRQSLGQGLEFLIYFQGNSAPDKSGLPSDRFSAERTGGSVSTLTIQRTQQEDSAVYLCASSLHSQTGEETQYFGPGTRLLVL.